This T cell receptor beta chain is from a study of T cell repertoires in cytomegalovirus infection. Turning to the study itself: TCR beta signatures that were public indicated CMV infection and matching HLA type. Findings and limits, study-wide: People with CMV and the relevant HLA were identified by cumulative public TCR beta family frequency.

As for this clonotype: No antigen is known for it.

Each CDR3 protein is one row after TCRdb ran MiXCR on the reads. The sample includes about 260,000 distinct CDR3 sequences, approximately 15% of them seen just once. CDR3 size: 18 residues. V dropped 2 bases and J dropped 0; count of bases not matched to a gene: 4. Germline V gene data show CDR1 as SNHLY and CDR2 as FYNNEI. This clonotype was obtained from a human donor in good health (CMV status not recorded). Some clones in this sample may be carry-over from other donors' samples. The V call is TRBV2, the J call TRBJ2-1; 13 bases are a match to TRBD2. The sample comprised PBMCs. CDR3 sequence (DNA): TGTGCCAGCAGTGAAAGGACTAGCGGGGGTAGCTCCTACAATGAGCAGTTCTTC. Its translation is CASSERTSGGSSYNEQFF.